These 16 T cell receptor beta chains share one sample of origin, sequenced in a study of T cell repertoires in aging, cancer and after chemotherapy. The template was genomic DNA from peripheral blood, not RNA. TRB rearrangements spanning V, D and J were amplified using mixed TRB-A/B primers. TCRdb re-analysed the multiplex PCR reads in MiXCR, keeping a single row per CDR3 protein. This table holds about 6,700 distinct CDR3 sequences, about 56% found once. Sequenced sample: blood. These receptors were collected from a human donor with a solid tumor.

This clonotype was picked up a small number of times. The chain uses TRBV6-6 and TRBJ2-6; the D gene is possibly TRBD2 (5 bases). This CDR3 has 19 amino acids. V was shortened by 0 bases and J by 0 bases, with 15 bases between the two germline ends. From germline, CDR1 is MNHNY and CDR2 SVGAGI (reference sequence). CDR3 DNA sequence: TGTGCCAGCAGTTACTCGGTCCGAACTAGACTCTCTGGGGCCAACGTCCTGACTTTC. Translation gives CASSYSVRTRLSGANVLTF.

This sequence joins TRBV11-2 and TRBJ2-7; 8 nucleotides align to TRBD1. Losses at the gene ends were 0 bases for V and 5 bases for J; bases not matched to a gene: 12. Germline V gene lookup returns CDR1 SGHAT and CDR2 FQNNGV. The CDR3 is 17 amino acids. The CDR3: CASSLESTGGLGNEQYF. CDR3 bases: TGTGCCAGCAGCTTAGAGTCCACAGGGGGTTTAGGCAACGAGCAGTACTTC.

This clonotype was detected only a few times. The CDR3 DNA reads TGTGCCAGCAGTAAAGGGGTCACGAATCAGCCCCAGCATTTT. Encoded protein: CASSKGVTNQPQHF. The rearrangement uses TRBV6-5 and TRBJ1-5; D might be TRBD1 (5 bases). V dropped 5 bases and J dropped 4 bases, with 12 bases sitting between them. This CDR3 spans 14 amino acids. From germline, CDR1 is MNHEY and CDR2 SVGAGI.

The chain links TRBV19 to TRBJ2-5; D could derive from TRBD1 or TRBD2 (5 bases each). Germline CDR1 reads LNHDA; CDR2 reads SQIVND (reference sequence). CDR3 length: 15 amino acids. V dropped 7 bases and J dropped 5 bases, with 20 bases sitting between them. For the CDR3, the DNA is TGTGCCAGTACCCCAACGGGGCCCCAGCGGGAGACCCAGTACTTC. The encoded protein is CASTPTGPQRETQYF.

This clonotype was counted once. V usage is TRBV10-3 and J usage is TRBJ2-1; tentative D call: TRBD1 (6 bases). Trimming removed 0 bases from V and 5 bases from J, with 8 bases in between. Germline loops: CDR1 ENHRY, CDR2 SYGVKD. This CDR3 is 14 amino acids long. CDR3 nucleotides: TGTGCCATCAGTGAGTCGACAGGACACAATGAGCAGTTCTTC. Protein: CAISESTGHNEQFF.

This rearrangement joins TRBV6-2 or TRBV6-3 to TRBJ1-1; D call uncertain. V dropped 5 bases and J dropped 4 bases, with 11 bases sitting between them. Germline V gives CDR1 MNHEY, CDR2 SVGEGT. CDR3 length: 13 residues. CDR3 in DNA: TGTGCCAGCAGTGAAGTGAAGGGCACTGAAGCTTTCTTT. Its protein is CASSEVKGTEAFF.

The V gene is TRBV6-5, the J gene TRBJ2-7; tentative D call: TRBD2 (6 bases). With 0 bases removed from V and 0 bases from J, the gap between germline ends came to 9 bases. Germline V gives CDR1 MNHEY, CDR2 SVGAGI. This CDR3 comprises 15 residues. CDR3 amino acids: CASSYSSGDSYEQYF. The CDR3 DNA reads TGTGCCAGCAGTTACTCGTCGGGGGACTCCTACGAGCAGTACTTC.

The chain combines TRBV5-6 with TRBJ2-7, with D possibly TRBD1 on 6 matching bases. Germline-derived CDR1 and CDR2 are SGHDT and YYEEEE. This CDR3 has 15 residues. The V and J ends lost 0 bases and 4 bases respectively, with 14 bases between them. The CDR3 protein is CASSLGTGPGYEQYF. The CDR3 nucleotides read TGTGCCAGCAGCTTGGGAACAGGGCCGGGTTACGAGCAGTACTTC.

The chain links TRBV4-2 to TRBJ1-6; the D gene is possibly TRBD1 (5 bases). CDR3 length: 15 amino acids. V shed 0 bases and J shed 9 bases, with 12 bases lying between them. Germline loops: CDR1 LGHNA, CDR2 YNFKEQ. The CDR3 sequence is CASSQDSGLTSPLHF. The DNA of the CDR3 is TGTGCCAGCAGCCAAGATTCAGGGTTGACTTCACCCCTCCACTTT.

The chain joins TRBV5-6 to TRBJ2-7; 7 bases line up with TRBD1. The CDR3 has 14 residues. CDR1 is SGHDT and CDR2 is YYEEEE in the germline V gene. Trimming took 3 bases from V and 2 from J; bases not matched to a gene: 5. CDR3 in amino acids: CASSSGQAPYEQYF. The CDR3 nucleotides read TGTGCCAGCAGCTCCGGACAGGCCCCCTACGAGCAGTACTTC.

V usage is TRBV27 and J usage is TRBJ2-6, with TRBD1 matching over 9 bases. With 5 bases clipped from V and 0 bases from J, the junction kept 11 bases outside the gene matches. Germline V CDR1 and CDR2: MNHEY, SMNVEV (reference sequence). The CDR3 is 19 amino acids. The CDR3 DNA is TGTGCCAGCAGTGAGTACAGGGGGCGAGTAGGCTCTGGGGCCAACGTCCTGACTTTC. Protein sequence: CASSEYRGRVGSGANVLTF.

The V and J genes are TRBV20-1 and TRBJ1-1; D is unresolved. The CDR3 runs to 14 residues. Germline V gives CDR1 DFQATT, CDR2 SNEGSKA (reference sequence). V was clipped by 0 bases and J by 5 bases, with 13 bases between them. CDR3 DNA: TGCAGTGCTAGAGATGAAACCCTGTTTACTGAAGCTTTCTTT. Its translation: CSARDETLFTEAFF.

The sample holds a few counts of this clonotype. Here the CDR3 reads CASSFSSTEAFF. For the CDR3, the DNA is TGTGCCAGCAGCTTCTCTAGCACTGAAGCTTTCTTT. The rearrangement links TRBV7-9 to TRBJ1-1; D gene uncertain. The ends were cut back, 3 bases at V and 4 bases at J, with 6 bases in the middle. The CDR3 is 12 amino acids. Germline values: CDR1 SEHNR, CDR2 FQNEAQ (reference sequence).

This chain joins TRBV13 and TRBJ1-3; D is ambiguous. Germline CDR1 PRHDT, CDR2 FYEKMQ (reference sequence). Trimming removed 5 bases from V and 4 bases from J, with 15 bases in between. The CDR3 covers 15 residues. The chain's CDR3 is CASSNTKIKGNTIYF. CDR3 nucleotides: TGTGCCAGCAGCAATACTAAAATTAAAGGAAACACCATATATTTT.

The V call is TRBV6-5, the J call TRBJ2-7, with D tentatively TRBD1 or TRBD2 (5 bases each). The CDR3 has 15 amino acids. The germline V and J ends were trimmed by 2 bases and 4 bases, with 15 bases remaining between them. Germline V gives CDR1 MNHEY, CDR2 SVGAGI. The CDR3 loop is CASSYIWGPQYEQYF. CDR3 nucleotides: TGTGCCAGCAGTTACATATGGGGACCCCAATACGAGCAGTACTTC.

This clonotype has a handful of counts. The chain couples TRBV6-5 to TRBJ2-7; a possible D gene is TRBD1 (7 bases). Trimming took 3 bases from V and 0 from J, leaving 12 bases between them. Germline V gene data show CDR1 as MNHEY and CDR2 as SVGAGI. This CDR3 is 15 amino acids long. CDR3 protein: CASSYSGGSSYEQYF. The DNA of the CDR3 is TGTGCCAGCAGTTATTCAGGGGGGAGCTCCTACGAGCAGTACTTC.